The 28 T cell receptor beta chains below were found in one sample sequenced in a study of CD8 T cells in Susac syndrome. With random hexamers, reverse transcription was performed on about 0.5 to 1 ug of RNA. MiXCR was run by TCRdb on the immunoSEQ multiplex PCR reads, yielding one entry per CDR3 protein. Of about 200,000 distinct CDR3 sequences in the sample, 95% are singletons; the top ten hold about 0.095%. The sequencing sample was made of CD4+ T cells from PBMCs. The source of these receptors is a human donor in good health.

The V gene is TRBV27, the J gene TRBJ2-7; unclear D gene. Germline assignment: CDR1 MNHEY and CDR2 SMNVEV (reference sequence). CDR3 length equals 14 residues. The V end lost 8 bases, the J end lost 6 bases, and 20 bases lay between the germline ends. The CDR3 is CASARAPRESEQYF. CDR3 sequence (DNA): TGTGCCAGCGCCCGGGCCCCTCGAGAGTCCGAGCAGTACTTC.

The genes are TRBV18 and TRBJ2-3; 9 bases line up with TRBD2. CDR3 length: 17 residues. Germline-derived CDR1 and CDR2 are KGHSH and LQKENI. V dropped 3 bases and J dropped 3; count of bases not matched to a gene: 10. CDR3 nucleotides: TGTGCCAGCTCACCTAGACTAGCGGCGGCTGGTACAGATACGCAGTATTTT. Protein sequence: CASSPRLAAAGTDTQYF. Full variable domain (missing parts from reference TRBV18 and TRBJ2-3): NAGVMQNPRHLVRRRGQEARLRCSPMKGHSHVYWYRQLPEEGLKFMVYLQKENIIDESGMPKERFSAEFPKEGPSILRIQQVVRGDSAAYFCASSPRLAAAGTDTQYFGPGTRLTVL.

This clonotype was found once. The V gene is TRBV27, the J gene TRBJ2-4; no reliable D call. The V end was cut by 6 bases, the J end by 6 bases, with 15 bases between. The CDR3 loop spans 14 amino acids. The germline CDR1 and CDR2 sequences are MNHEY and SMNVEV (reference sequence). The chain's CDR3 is CASRHLGRGNIQYF. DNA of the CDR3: TGTGCCAGCAGACACCTCGGAAGAGGAAACATTCAGTACTTC.

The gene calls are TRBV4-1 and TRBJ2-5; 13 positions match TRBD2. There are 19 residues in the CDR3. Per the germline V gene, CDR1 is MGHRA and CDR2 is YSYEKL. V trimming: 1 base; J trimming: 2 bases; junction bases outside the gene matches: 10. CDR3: CASSQAGTSGAAGQETQYF. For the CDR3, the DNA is TGCGCCAGCAGCCAAGCCGGGACTAGCGGGGCCGCGGGGCAAGAGACCCAGTACTTC.

The CDR3 sequence is CASRTENTDTQYF. The CDR3 region has the DNA TGTGCCAGCCGGACAGAAAACACAGATACGCAGTATTTT. The chain carries TRBV16 and TRBJ2-3, with D maybe TRBD1 (6 bases). Trimming removed 8 bases at V and 2 bases at J, with 11 bases between. The CDR3 is 13 amino acids. In germline, CDR1 is KGHSY, CDR2 FQNENV.

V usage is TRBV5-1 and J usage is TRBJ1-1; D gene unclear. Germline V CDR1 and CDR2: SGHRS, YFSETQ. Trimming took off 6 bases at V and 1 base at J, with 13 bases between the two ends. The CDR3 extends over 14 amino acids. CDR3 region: CASKEVQTNTEAFF. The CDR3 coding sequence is TGCGCCAGCAAGGAGGTCCAGACGAACACTGAAGCTTTCTTT.

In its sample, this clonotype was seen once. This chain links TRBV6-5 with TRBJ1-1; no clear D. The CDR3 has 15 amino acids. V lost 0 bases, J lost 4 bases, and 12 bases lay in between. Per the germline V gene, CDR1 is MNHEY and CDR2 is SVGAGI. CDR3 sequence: CASSYSSPARTEAFF. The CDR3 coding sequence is TGTGCCAGCAGTTACTCGAGCCCGGCCCGCACTGAAGCTTTCTTT.

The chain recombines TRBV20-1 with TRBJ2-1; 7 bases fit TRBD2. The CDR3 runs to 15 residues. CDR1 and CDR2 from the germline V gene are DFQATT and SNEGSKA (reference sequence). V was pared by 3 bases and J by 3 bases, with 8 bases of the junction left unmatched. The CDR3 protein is CSASLRTRGYNEQFF. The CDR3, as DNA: TGCAGTGCTAGTTTGAGGACTAGGGGCTACAATGAGCAGTTCTTC.

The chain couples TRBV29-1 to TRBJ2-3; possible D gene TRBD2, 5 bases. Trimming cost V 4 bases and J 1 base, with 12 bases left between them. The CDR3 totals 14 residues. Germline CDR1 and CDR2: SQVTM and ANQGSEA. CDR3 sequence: CSVARVPRTDTQYF. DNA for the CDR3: TGCAGCGTTGCGAGGGTCCCTCGCACAGATACGCAGTATTTT.

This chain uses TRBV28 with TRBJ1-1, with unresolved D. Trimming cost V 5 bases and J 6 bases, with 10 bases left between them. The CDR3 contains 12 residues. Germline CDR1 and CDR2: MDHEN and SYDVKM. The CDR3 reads CASSDRPAEAFF. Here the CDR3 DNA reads TGTGCCAGCAGTGATAGACCGGCTGAAGCTTTCTTT.

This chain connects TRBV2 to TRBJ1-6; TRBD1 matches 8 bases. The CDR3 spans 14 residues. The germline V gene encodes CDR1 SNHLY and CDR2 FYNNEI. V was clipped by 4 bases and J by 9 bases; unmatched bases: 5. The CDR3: CASSGDRGGSPLHF. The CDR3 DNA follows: TGTGCCAGCAGTGGAGACAGGGGAGGTTCACCCCTCCACTTT.

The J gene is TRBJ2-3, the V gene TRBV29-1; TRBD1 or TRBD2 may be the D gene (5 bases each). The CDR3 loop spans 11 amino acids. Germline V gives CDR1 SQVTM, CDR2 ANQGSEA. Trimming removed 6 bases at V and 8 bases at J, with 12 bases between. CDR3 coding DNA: TGCAGCGTGACCCCCGGGACTACGCAGTATTTT. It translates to CSVTPGTTQYF.

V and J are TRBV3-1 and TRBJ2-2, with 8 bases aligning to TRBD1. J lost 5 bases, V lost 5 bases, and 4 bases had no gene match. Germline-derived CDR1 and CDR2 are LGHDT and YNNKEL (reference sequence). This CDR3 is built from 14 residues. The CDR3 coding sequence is TGTGCCAGCAGCGACAGGGGAGGTACCGGGGAGCTGTTTTTT. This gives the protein CASSDRGGTGELFF.

The CDR3 protein is CASSQHLGRMNTEAFF. CDR3 sequence (DNA): TGTGCCAGCAGCCAACACCTCGGACGGATGAACACTGAAGCTTTCTTT. J is TRBJ1-1 and V is TRBV3-1; D remains ambiguous. The CDR3 has 16 residues. Germline CDR1 reads LGHDT; CDR2 reads YNNKEL (reference sequence). V gave up 2 bases and J gave up 0 bases, with 13 bases separating them.

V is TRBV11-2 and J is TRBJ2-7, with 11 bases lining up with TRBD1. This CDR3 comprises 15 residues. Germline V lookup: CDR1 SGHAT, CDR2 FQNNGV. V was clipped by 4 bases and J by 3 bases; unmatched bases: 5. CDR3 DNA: TGTGCCAGCAGCTCCCCCGGGACAGGGGGCTACGAGCAGTACTTC. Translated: CASSSPGTGGYEQYF.

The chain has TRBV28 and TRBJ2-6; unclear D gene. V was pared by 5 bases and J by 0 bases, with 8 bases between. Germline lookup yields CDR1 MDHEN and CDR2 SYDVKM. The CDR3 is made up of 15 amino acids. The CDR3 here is CASSPPNSGANVLTF. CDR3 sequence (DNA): TGTGCCAGCAGTCCCCCAAACTCTGGGGCCAACGTCCTGACTTTC.

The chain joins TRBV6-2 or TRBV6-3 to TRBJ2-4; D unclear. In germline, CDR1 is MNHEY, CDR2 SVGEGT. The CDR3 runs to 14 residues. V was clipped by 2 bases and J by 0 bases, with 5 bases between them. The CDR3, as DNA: TGTGCCAGCAGTTACGGTGGAGCCAAAAACATTCAGTACTTC. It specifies CASSYGGAKNIQYF.

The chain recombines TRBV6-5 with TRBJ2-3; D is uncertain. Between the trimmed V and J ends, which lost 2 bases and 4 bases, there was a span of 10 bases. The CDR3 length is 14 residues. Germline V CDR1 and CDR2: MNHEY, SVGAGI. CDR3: CASSYDPRADTQYF. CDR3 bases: TGTGCCAGCAGTTACGATCCCCGGGCAGATACGCAGTATTTT.

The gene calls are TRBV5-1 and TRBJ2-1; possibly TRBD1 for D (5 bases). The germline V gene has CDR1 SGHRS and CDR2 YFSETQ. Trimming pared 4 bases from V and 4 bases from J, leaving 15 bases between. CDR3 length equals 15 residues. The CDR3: CASSRGGDSYNEQFF. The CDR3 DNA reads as TGCGCCAGCAGCCGAGGTGGCGACAGTTACAATGAGCAGTTCTTC.

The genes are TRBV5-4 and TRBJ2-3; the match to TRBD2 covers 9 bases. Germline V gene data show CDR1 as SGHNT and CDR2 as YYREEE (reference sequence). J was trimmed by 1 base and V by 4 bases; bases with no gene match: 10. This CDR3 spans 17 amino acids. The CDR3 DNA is TGTGCCAGCAGCCGTCTCGCGGGAGGGCCAGGCACAGATACGCAGTATTTT. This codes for CASSRLAGGPGTDTQYF. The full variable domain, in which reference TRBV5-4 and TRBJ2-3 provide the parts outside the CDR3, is ETGVTQSPTHLIKTRGQQVTLRCSSQSGHNTVSWYQQALGQGPQFIFQYYREEENGRGNFPPRFSGLQFPNYSSELNVNALELDDSALYLCASSRLAGGPGTDTQYFGPGTRLTVL.

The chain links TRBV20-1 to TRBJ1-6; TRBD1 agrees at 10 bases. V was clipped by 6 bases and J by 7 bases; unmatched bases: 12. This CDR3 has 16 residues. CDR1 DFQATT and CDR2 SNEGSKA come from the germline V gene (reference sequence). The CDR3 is CSAKGDRGVRNSPLHF. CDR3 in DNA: TGCAGTGCCAAGGGGGACAGGGGAGTCCGGAATTCACCCCTCCACTTT.

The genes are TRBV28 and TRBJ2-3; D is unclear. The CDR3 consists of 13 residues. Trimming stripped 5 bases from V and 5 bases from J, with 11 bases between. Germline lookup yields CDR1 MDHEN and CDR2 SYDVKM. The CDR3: CASSPMSRDTQYF. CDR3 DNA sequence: TGTGCCAGCAGTCCAATGTCGAGAGATACGCAGTATTTT.

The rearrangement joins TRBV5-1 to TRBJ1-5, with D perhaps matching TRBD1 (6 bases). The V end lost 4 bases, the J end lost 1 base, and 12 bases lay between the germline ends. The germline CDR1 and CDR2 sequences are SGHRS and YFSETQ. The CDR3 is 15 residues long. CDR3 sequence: CASSPAGVSNQPQHF. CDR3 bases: TGCGCCAGCAGCCCGGCAGGGGTAAGCAATCAGCCCCAGCATTTT. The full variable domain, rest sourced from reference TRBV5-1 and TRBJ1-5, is KAGVTQTPRYLIKTRGQQVTLSCSPISGHRSVSWYQQTPGQGLQFLFEYFSETQRNKGNFPGRFSGRQFSNSRSEMNVSTLELGDSALYLCASSPAGVSNQPQHFGDGTRLSIL.

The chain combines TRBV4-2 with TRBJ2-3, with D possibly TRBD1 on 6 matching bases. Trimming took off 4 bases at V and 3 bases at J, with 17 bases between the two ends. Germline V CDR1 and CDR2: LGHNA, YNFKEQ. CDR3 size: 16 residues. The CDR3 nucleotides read TGTGCCAGCAGCCTCAAGGGGGACGGGAAGACAGATACGCAGTATTTT. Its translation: CASSLKGDGKTDTQYF.

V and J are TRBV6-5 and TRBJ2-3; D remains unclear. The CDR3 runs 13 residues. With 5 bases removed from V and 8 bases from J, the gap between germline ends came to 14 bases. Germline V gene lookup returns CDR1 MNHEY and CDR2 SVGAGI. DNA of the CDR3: TGTGCCAGCAGTCCCCTCGGACCTTCTACGCAGTATTTT. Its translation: CASSPLGPSTQYF.

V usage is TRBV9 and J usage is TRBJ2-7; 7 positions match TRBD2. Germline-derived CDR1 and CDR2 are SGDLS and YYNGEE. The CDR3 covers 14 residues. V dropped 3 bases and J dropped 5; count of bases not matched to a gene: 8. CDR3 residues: CASSASVGGHEQYF. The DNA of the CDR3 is TGTGCCAGCAGCGCATCGGTGGGAGGGCACGAGCAGTACTTC.

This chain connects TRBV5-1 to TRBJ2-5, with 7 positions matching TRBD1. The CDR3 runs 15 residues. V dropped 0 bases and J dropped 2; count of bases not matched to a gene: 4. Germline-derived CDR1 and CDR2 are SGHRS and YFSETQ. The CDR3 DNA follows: TGCGCCAGCAGCTTGGCCGGACAGGTACAAGAGACCCAGTACTTC. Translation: CASSLAGQVQETQYF.

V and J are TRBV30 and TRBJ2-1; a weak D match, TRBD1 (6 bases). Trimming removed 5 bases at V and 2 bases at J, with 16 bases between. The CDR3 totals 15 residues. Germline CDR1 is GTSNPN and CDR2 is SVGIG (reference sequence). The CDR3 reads CAWGPRGGTYNEQFF. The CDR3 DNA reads TGTGCCTGGGGGCCTCGTGGGGGCACCTACAATGAGCAGTTCTTC.